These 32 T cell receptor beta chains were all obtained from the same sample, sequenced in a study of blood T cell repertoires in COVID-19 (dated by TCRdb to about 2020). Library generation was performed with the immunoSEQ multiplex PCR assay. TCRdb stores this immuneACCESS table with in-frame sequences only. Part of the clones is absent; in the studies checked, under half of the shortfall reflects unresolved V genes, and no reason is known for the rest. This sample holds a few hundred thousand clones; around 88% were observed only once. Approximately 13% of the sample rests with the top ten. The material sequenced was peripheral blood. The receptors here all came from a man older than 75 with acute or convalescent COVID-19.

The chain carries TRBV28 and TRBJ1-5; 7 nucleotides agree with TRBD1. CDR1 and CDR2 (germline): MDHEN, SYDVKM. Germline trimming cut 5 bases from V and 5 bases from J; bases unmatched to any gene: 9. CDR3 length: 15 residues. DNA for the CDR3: TGTGCCAGCAGTCTCCTAACAGGGGACCATCAGCCCCAGCATTTT. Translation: CASSLLTGDHQPQHF.

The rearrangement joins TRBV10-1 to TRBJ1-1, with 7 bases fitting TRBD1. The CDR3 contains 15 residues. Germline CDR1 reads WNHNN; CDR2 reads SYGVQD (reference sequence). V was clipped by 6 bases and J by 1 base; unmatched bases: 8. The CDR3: CASSPQTGPNTEAFF. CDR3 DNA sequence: TGCGCCAGCAGCCCCCAGACAGGGCCGAACACTGAAGCTTTCTTT.

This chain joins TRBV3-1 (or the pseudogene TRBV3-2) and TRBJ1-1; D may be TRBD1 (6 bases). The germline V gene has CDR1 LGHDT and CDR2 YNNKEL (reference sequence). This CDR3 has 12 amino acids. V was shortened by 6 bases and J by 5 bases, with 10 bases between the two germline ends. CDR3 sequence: CASRDSATEAFF. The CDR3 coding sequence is TGTGCCAGCAGGGACAGCGCAACTGAAGCTTTCTTT.

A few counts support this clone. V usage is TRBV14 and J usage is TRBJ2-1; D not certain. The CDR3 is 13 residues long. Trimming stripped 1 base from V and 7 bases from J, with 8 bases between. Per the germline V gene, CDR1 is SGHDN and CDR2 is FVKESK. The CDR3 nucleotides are TGTGCCAGCAGCCAAGTCCCCAGAAATGAGCAGTTCTTC. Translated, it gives CASSQVPRNEQFF.

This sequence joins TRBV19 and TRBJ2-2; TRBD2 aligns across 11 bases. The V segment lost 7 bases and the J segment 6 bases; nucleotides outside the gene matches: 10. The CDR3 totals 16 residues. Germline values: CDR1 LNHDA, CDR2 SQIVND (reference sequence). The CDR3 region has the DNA TGTGCCAGTAATCTCCTAGCGGGAGGATGGGCCGGGGAGCTGTTTTTT. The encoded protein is CASNLLAGGWAGELFF. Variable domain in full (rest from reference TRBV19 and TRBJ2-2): DGGITQSPKYLFRKEGQNVTLSCEQNLNHDAMYWYRQDPGQGLRLIYYSQIVNDFQKGDIAEGYSVSREKKESFPLTVTSAQKNPTAFYLCASNLLAGGWAGELFFGEGSRLTVL.

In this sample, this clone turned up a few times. CDR3 coding DNA: TGTGCCAGCCGTTCGGTGGGGGGGCCAGACTATGGCTACACCTTC. Translation: CASRSVGGPDYGYTF. The J gene is TRBJ1-2, the V gene TRBV11-2, with a weak D call TRBD1 (6 bases). The CDR3 loop spans 15 amino acids. CDR1 is SGHAT, CDR2 FQNNGV, per germline. V lost 8 bases to trimming and J lost 3 bases, with 19 bases between them.

The CDR3 region has the DNA TGTGCCAGCAGCCCGGCGGCGGGGCAGTACGAGCAGTACTTC. This encodes CASSPAAGQYEQYF. The chain couples TRBV11-2 to TRBJ2-7; a possible D gene is TRBD2 (6 bases). Germline V gene sequence: CDR1 SGHAT, CDR2 FQNNGV. This CDR3 has 14 residues. V lost 5 bases, J lost 4 bases, and 15 bases lay in between.

Here the CDR3 reads CASSLAASGSRPYF. The CDR3, as DNA: TGTGCCAGCAGCTTAGCGGCTAGCGGGAGTCGTCCGTATTTT. The V and J genes are TRBV7-2 and TRBJ2-3; 10 nucleotides align to TRBD2. Looked up from germline, CDR1 is SGHTA and CDR2 is FQGNSA. The CDR3 extends over 14 amino acids. Trimming at V came to 0 bases and at J to 14 bases, leaving 8 bases not matched to a gene.

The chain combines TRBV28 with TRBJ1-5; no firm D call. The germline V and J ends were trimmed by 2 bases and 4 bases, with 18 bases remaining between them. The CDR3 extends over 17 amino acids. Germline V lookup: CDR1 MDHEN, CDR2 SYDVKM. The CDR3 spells CASSLPGPGGANQPQHF. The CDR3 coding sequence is TGTGCCAGCAGTTTACCAGGTCCCGGAGGTGCTAATCAGCCCCAGCATTTT.

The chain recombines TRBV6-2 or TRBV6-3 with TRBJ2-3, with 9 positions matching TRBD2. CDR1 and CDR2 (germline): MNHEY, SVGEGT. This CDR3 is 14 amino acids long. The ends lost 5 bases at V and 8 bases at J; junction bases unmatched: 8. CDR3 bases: TGTGCCAGCAGTAGCGGGAGGTCGAAGGGTACGCAGTATTTT. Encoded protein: CASSSGRSKGTQYF.

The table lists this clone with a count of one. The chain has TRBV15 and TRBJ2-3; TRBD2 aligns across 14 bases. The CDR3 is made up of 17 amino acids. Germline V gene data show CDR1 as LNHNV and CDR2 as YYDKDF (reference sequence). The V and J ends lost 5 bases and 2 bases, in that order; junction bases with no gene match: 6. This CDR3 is CATSGRLAGGPTDTQYF. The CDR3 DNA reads TGTGCCACCAGCGGGAGACTAGCGGGAGGGCCCACAGATACGCAGTATTTT.

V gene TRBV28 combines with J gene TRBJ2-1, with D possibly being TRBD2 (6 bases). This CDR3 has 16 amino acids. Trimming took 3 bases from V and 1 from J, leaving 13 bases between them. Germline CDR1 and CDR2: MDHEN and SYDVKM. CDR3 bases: TGTGCCAGCAGTTTCAAGGGGAGGTTGTCCTACAATGAGCAGTTCTTC. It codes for CASSFKGRLSYNEQFF.

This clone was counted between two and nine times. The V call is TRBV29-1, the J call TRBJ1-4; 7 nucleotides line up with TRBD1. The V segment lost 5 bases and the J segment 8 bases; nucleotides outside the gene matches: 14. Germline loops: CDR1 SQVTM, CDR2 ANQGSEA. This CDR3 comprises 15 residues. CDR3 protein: CSVTTTGHDVEKLFF. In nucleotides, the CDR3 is TGCAGCGTTACTACGACAGGGCACGACGTGGAAAAACTGTTTTTT.

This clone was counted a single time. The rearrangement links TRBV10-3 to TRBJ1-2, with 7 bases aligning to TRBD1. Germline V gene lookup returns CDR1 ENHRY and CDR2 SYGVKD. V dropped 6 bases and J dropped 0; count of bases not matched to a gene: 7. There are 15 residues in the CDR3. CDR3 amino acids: CAISTGTVANYGYTF. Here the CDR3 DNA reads TGTGCCATCAGCACCGGGACAGTAGCTAACTATGGCTACACCTTC.

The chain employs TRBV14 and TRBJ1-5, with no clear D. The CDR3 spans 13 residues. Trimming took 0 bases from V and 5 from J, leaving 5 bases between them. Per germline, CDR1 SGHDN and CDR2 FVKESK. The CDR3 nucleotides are TGTGCCAGCAGCCAAGATCGAGATCAGCCCCAGCATTTT. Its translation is CASSQDRDQPQHF.

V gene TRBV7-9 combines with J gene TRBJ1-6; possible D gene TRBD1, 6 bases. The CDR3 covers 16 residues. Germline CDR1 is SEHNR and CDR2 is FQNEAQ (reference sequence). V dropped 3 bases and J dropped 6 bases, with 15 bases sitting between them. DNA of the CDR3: TGTGCCAGCAGCTTGCAAGCTGGGACAACTAATTCACCCCTCCACTTT. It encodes CASSLQAGTTNSPLHF.

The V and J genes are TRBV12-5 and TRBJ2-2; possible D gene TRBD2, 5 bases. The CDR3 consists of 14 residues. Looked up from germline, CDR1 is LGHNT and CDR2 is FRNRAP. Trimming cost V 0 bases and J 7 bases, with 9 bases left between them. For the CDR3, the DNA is TGTGCTAGTGGTTTGGTACCGGGGATCGGGGAGCTGTTTTTT. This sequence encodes CASGLVPGIGELFF.

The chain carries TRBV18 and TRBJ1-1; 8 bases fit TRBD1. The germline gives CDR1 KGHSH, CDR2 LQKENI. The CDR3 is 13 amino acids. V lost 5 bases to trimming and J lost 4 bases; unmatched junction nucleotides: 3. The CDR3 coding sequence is TGTGCCAGCTCAACCAGGGGGCTCACTGAAGCTTTCTTT. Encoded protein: CASSTRGLTEAFF.

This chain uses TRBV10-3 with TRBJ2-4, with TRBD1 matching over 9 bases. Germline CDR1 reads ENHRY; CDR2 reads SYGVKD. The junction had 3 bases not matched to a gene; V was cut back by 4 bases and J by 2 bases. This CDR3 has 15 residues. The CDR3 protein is CAISGTGETKNIQYF. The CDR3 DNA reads TGTGCCATCAGTGGGACAGGGGAAACCAAAAACATTCAGTACTTC.

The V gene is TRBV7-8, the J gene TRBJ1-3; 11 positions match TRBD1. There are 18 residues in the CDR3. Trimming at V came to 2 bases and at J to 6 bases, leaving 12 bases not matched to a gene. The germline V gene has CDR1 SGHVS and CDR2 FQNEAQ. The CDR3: CASSLRTGGPVGQNTIYF. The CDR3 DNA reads TGTGCCAGCAGCTTACGGACAGGGGGCCCTGTCGGGCAAAACACCATATATTTT. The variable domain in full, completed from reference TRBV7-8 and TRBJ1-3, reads GAGVSQSPRYKVAKRGQDVALRCDPISGHVSLFWYQQALGQGPEFLTYFQNEAQLDKSGLPSDRFFAERPEGSVSTLKIQRTQQEDSAVYLCASSLRTGGPVGQNTIYFGEGSWLTVV.

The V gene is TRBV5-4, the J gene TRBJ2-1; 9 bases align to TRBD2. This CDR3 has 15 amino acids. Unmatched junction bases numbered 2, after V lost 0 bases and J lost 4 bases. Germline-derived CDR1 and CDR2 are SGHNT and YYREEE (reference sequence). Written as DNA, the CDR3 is TGTGCCAGCAGCTTGGGAGCGGGGGGATACAATGAGCAGTTCTTC. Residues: CASSLGAGGYNEQFF.

CDR3 in amino acids: CASSGIGGQLSNQPQHF. Written as DNA, the CDR3 is TGTGCCAGCAGTGGGATTGGGGGACAGCTTAGCAATCAGCCCCAGCATTTT. The chain is built from TRBV2 and TRBJ1-5; 7 bases are shared with TRBD1. The CDR3 runs to 17 residues. Trimming took 4 bases from V and 0 from J; bases not matched to a gene: 9. Germline CDR1 reads SNHLY; CDR2 reads FYNNEI.

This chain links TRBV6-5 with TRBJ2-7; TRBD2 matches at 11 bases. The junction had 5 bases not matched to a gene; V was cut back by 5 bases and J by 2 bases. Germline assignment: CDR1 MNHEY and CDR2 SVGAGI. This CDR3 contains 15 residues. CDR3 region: CASSLTSGGAYEQYF. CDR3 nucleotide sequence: TGTGCCAGCAGTCTTACTAGCGGGGGAGCCTACGAGCAGTACTTC.

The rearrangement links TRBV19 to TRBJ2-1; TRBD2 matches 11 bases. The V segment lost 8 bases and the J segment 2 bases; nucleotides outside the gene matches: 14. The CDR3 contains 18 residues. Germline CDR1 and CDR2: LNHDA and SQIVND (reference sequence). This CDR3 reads CASSSGRTRPGPYNEQFF. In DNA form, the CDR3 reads TGTGCCAGTTCTAGCGGGAGGACACGCCCGGGCCCCTACAATGAGCAGTTCTTC.

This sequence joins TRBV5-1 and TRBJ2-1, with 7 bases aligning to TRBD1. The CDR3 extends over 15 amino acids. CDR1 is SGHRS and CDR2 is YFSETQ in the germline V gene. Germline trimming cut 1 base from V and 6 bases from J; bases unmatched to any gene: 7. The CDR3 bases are TGCGCCAGCAGCTTGCAAGGGGGCAGTATCAATGAGCAGTTCTTC. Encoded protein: CASSLQGGSINEQFF.

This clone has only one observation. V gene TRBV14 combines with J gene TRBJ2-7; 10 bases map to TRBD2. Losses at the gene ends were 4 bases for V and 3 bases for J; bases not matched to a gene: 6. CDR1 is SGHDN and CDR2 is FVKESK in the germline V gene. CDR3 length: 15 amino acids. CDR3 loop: CASSPLSGRHYEQYF. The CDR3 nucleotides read TGTGCCAGCAGCCCCCTTAGCGGGAGGCACTACGAGCAGTACTTC.

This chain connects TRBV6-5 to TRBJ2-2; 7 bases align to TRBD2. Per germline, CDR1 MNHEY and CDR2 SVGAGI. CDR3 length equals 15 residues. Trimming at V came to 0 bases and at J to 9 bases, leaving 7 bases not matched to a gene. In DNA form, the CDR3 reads TGTGCCAGCAGTTACTCGGGGGGGGATCCCCGGGAGCTGTTTTTT. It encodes CASSYSGGDPRELFF.

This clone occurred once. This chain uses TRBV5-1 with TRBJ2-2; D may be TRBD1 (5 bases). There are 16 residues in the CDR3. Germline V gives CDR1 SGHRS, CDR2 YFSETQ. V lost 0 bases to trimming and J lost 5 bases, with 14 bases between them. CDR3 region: CASSLAAAGKTGELFF. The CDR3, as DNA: TGCGCCAGCAGCTTGGCCGCGGCAGGGAAAACCGGGGAGCTGTTTTTT.

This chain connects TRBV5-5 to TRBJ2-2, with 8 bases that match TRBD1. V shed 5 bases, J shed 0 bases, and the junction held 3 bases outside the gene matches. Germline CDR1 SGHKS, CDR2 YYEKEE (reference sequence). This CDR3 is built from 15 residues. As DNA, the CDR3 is TGTGCCAGCAGACTACAGGGGGCGAACACCGGGGAGCTGTTTTTT. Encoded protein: CASRLQGANTGELFF.

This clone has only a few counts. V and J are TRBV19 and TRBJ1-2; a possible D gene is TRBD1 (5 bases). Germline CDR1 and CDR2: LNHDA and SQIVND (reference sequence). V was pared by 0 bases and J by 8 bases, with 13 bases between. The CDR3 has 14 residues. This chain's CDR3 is CASSIDLDTGGYTF. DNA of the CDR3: TGTGCCAGTAGTATAGATCTGGACACTGGGGGCTACACCTTC.

CDR3 nucleotide sequence: TGTGCCAGCAGCTTACCCAGGGGTTATAATGAAAAACTGTTTTTT. It codes for CASSLPRGYNEKLFF. This chain connects TRBV11-2 to TRBJ1-4; tentative D call: TRBD1 (6 bases). CDR1 and CDR2 from the germline V gene are SGHAT and FQNNGV. The V and J ends lost 2 bases and 4 bases respectively, with 11 bases between them. This CDR3 is 15 amino acids long.

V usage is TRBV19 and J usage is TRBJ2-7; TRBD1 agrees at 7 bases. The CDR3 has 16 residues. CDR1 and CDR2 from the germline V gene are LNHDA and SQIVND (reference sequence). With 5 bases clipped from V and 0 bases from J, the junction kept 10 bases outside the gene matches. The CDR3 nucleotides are TGTGCCAGTAGTCATCCGGGACAGTACAGCTCCTACGAGCAGTACTTC. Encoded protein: CASSHPGQYSSYEQYF.